This section outlines one T cell receptor beta chain sequence together with its context. Its antigen is undetermined. These data originate in a study of PD-1 blockade in classical Hodgkin lymphoma. Study findings and constraints: A reduction in baseline TCR diversity was reportedly seen in newly diagnosed patients relative to healthy donors.

Per germline, CDR1 SNHLY and CDR2 FYNNEI. The CDR3 has 15 residues. Trimming took 2 bases from V and 6 from J; bases not matched to a gene: 8. Measured with immunoSEQ multiplex PCR; TCRdb has only the in-frame clones, and not every one. This repertoire shows about 32,000 clones, over 75% found once; its top ten account for roughly a sixth. The time point denotes: cycle 4 day 1 (C4D1), after five to seven weeks of nivolumab. Autologous stem cell transplantation was followed by relapse in every patient, and brentuximab vedotin exposure varied. Material: peripheral blood mononuclear cells (PBMCs), obtained before the fourth cycle of nivolumab. The V gene is TRBV2, the J gene TRBJ1-1; 8 nucleotides line up with TRBD1. The TCR was taken from a human donor with classical Hodgkin lymphoma. The CDR3 coding sequence is TGTGCCAGCAGTGAAAGGCAGGGGGCCTGGGCTGAAGCTTTCTTT. Its protein is CASSERQGAWAEAFF. The complete variable domain, with remaining parts taken from reference TRBV2 and TRBJ1-1, reads EPEVTQTPSHQVTQMGQEVILRCVPISNHLYFYWYRQILGQKVEFLVSFYNNEISEKSEIFDDQFSVERPDGSNFTLKIRSTKLEDSAMYFCASSERQGAWAEAFFGQGTRLTVV.